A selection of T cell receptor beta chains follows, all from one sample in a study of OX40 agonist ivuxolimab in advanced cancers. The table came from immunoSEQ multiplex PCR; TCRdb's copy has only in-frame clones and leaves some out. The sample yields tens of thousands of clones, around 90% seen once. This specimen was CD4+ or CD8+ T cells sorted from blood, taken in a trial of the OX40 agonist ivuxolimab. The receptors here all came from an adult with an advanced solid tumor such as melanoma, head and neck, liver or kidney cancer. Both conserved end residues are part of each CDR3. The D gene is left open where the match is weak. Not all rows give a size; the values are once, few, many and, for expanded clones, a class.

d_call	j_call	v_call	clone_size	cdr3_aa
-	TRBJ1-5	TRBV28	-	CASRIQTSNGNQPQHF
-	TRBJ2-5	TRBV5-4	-	CASSLQETQYF
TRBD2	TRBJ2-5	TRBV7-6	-	CASSLGSGRGTQYF
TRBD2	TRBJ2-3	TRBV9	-	CASSALAGLSTDTQYF
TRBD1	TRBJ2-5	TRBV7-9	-	CASSLTTHGDRVKETQYF
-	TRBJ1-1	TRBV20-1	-	CSAGYQSEAFF
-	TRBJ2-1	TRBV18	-	CASSPRSGEYNEQFF
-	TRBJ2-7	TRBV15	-	CATSRDGVGEQYF
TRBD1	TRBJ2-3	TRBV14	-	CASSQLTGSTDTQYF
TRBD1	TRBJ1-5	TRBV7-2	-	CASSKRTGQVDQPQHF
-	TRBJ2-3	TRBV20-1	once	CSADITDTQYF
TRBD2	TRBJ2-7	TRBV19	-	CASSIGLPGLAGDYEQYF
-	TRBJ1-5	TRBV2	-	CASRTDINQPQHF
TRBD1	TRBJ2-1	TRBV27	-	CASSRYAGTGDNEQFF
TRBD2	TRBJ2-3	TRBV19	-	CASSIKAGGLDTQYF
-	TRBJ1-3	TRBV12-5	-	CASGFTGSLSGNTIYF
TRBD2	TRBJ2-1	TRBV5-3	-	CARSFICSGLAGELGDEQFF
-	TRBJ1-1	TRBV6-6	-	CASSTGQNENTEAFF
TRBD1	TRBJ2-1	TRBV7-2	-	CASLGQSYNEQFF
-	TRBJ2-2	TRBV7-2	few	CASSRSLLQGSGGELFF
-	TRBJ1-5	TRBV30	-	CAWSPRGGEGQPQHF
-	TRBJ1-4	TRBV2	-	CATGGATNEKLFF
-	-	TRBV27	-	CASSPNDGGQYEQYF
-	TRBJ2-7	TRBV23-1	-	CASSQSVREQYF
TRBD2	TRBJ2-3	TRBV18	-	CASSPRTGGTDTQYF
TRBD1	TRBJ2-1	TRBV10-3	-	CAISEGQGANEQFF
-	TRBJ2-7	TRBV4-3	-	CASSQLEGGDSYEQYF
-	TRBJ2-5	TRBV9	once	CASSANRVSAETQYF
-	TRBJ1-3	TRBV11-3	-	CASSLDSNTIYF
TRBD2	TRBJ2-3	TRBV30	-	CAWSSGLAHTDTQYF
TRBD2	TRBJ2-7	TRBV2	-	CASSEEKSAGGHYEQYF
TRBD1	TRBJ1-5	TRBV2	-	CASSETGGGNQPQHF
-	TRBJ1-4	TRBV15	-	CATRNGGNEKLFF
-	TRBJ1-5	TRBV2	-	CASKDAQVGNQPQHF
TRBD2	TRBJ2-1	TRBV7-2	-	CASSGRGTSGSYEQFF
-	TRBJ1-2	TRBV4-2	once	CASSNPGDYGYTF
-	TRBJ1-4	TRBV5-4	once	CASSSGWGTNEKLFF
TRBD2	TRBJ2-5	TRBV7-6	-	CASSLSGSRETQYF
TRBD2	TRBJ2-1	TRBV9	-	CASSPIRGGRSYNEQFF
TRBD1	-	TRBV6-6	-	CASSYSTGTYEQYF
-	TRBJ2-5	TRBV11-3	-	CASSLEETQYF
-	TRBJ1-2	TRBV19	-	CAAQQGINYGYTF
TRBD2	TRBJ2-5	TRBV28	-	CASSGTSGSQETQYF
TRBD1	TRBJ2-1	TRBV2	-	CASSNQGQGGHEQFF
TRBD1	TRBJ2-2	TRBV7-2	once	CASSLLQGDPRFTGELFF
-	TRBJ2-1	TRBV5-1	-	CASSLVGGVSYNEQFF
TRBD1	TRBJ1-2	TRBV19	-	CASRAMGQGYGYTF
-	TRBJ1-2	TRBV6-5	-	CASSYPQGMGYTF
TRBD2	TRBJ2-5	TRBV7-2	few	CASSPRGTSGLKPQYF
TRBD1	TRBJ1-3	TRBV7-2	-	CASSKDRVLSGNTIYF
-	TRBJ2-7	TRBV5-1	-	CASSSGGGGDEQYF
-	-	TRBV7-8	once	CASSLGGAPYEQYF
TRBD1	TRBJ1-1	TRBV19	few	CASSPRTGNTEAFF
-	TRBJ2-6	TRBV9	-	CASRRQNSGANVLTF
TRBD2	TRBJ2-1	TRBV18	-	CASSQTSGNNNEQFF
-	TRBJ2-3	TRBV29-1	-	CSVEGSFTQYF
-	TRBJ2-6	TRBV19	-	CASSIYRGANVLTF
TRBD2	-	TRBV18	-	CASSPPVSGRKAYEQYF
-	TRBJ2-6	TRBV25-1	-	CASSDPGRSVLTF